This TCR beta chain was sequenced for a study of read filtering for tumor transcriptome and immune sequencing. The library was built from 400 ng RNA with molecular barcoded adaptors for alpha/delta and beta/gamma chains. TCRdb analysed the reads with MiXCR anew, one entry per CDR3 protein. The profile shows roughly 130,000 distinct CDR3 sequences, about an eighth of them singletons. Many counts were recorded for this clonotype. Germline V gene data show CDR1 as SGHRS and CDR2 as YFSETQ. The CDR3 is 16 amino acids. Trimming shortened V by 4 bases and J by 1 base, and 12 bases separated the two germline ends.

This TCR was recovered from a donor aged 40 or older with multiple myeloma. Sequencing input: a population of CD138-negative cells sorted from bone marrow. The chain recombines TRBV5-1 with TRBJ2-6; TRBD1 or TRBD2 may be the D gene (6 bases each). The DNA for the CDR3 is TGCGCCAGCAGCCCCCCGGGGGCTTCTGGGGCCAACGTCCTGACTTTC. This codes for CASSPPGASGANVLTF.